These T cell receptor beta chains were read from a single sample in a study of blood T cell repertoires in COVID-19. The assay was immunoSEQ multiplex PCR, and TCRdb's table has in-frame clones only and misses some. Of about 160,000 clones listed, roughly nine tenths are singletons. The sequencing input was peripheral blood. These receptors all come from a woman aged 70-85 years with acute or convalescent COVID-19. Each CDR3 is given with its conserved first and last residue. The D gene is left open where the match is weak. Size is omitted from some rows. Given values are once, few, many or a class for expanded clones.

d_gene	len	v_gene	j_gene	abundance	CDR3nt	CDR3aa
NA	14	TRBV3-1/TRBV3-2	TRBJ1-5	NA	TGTGCCAGCAGCCAAGCAGGTAACAATCAGCCCCAGCATTTT	CASSQAGNNQPQHF
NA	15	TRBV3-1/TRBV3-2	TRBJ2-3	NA	TGTGCCAGCAGCCTATTGTACTCAAACACAGATACGCAGTATTTT	CASSLLYSNTDTQYF
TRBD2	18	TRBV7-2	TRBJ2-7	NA	TGTGCCAGCAGCTTAGTTCCCTTTAGCGGGGGGACCCGGGACGAGCAGTACTTC	CASSLVPFSGGTRDEQYF
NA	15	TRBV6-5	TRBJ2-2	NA	TGTGCCAGCAAATCGGGCGGGTTAAGCACCGGGGAGCTGTTTTTT	CASKSGGLSTGELFF
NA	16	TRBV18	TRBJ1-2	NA	TGTGCCAGCTCACTTTTCTCACAGAACAGTAACTATGGCTACACCTTC	CASSLFSQNSNYGYTF
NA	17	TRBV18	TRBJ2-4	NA	TGTGCCAGCTCACCGGGTGTGCAGGCGGGGGCCAAAAACATTCAGTACTTC	CASSPGVQAGAKNIQYF
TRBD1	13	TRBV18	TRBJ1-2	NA	TGTGCCAGCTCACGCCGGGACAGGGGAGACTACACCTTC	CASSRRDRGDYTF
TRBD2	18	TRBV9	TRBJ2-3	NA	TGTGCCAGCAGCGTAACTAGCGGGAACCTCAGGGGGACAGATACGCAGTATTTT	CASSVTSGNLRGTDTQYF
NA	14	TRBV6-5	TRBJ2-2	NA	TGTGCCAGCAGTTTTCAGGAGAACACCGGGGAGCTGTTTTTT	CASSFQENTGELFF
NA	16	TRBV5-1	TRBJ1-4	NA	TGCGCCAGCAGCTTGGCCGTTCAAGCGGCTAATGAAAAACTGTTTTTT	CASSLAVQAANEKLFF
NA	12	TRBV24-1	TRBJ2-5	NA	TGTGCCACCAGTGATCTACAGGAGACCCAGTACTTC	CATSDLQETQYF
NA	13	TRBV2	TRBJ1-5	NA	TGTGCCAGCAGTGTCAAACGGGATCAGCCCCAGCATTTT	CASSVKRDQPQHF
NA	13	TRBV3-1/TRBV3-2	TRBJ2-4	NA	TGTGCCAGCAGCCCTCTTTCCAAAAACATTCAGTACTTC	CASSPLSKNIQYF
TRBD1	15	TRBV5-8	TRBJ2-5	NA	TGTGCCAGCAGCTCCCTCAGACAGGGACCCGAGACCCAGTACTTC	CASSSLRQGPETQYF
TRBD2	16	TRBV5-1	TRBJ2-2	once	TGCGCCAGCAGCTTGTCCCCTAGCGGGAACACCGGGGAGCTGTTTTTT	CASSLSPSGNTGELFF
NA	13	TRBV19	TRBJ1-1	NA	TGTGCCAGTAGCGTCACACAGAACACTGAAGCTTTCTTT	CASSVTQNTEAFF
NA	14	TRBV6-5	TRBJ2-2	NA	TGTGCCAGCACAGGGCTACCGAACACCGGGGAGCTGTTTTTT	CASTGLPNTGELFF
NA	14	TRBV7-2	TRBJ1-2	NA	TGTGCCAGCAGCCCCGAGGGTGCCCACTATGGCTACACCTTC	CASSPEGAHYGYTF
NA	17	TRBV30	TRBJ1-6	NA	TGTGCCTGGAGTGTAGGTTTCCCGGGAATTAATGATTCACCCCTCCACTTT	CAWSVGFPGINDSPLHF
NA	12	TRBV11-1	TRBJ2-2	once	TGTGCCAGCAGCTTTAATTTCGGGGAGCTGTTTTTT	CASSFNFGELFF
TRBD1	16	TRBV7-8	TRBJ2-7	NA	TGTGCCAGCAGCTTAGCGACAGGGGTAGGCTCCTACGAGCAGTACTTC	CASSLATGVGSYEQYF
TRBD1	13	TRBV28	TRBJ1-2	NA	TGTGCCAGCAGTTTCCCACAGGGGATGGACTACACCTTC	CASSFPQGMDYTF
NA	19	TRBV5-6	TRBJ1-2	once	TGTGCCAGCAGCTTGGAGGACAAGGGAACAAGATTAAGGGTCTATGGCTACACCTTC	CASSLEDKGTRLRVYGYTF
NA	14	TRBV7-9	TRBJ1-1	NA	TGTGCCAGCAGCGCGATACAGGGGAACACTGAAGCTTTCTTT	CASSAIQGNTEAFF
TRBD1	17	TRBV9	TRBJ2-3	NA	TGTGCCAGCAGCCCACGGAAACCGGGACAGGGCACAGATACGCAGTATTTT	CASSPRKPGQGTDTQYF
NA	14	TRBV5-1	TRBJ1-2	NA	TGCGCCAGCAGCTTGGGGGCCGATAACTATGGCTACACCTTC	CASSLGADNYGYTF
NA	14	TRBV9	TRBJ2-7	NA	TGTGCCAGCAGCGTAGATGGGCAAAACTACGAGCAGTACTTC	CASSVDGQNYEQYF
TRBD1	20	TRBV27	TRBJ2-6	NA	TGTGCCAGCAGTTTATCCGCATACTGGGACAGCGTCTCTGGGGCCAACGTCCTGACTTTC	CASSLSAYWDSVSGANVLTF
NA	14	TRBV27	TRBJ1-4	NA	TGTGCCAGCAGTCCCGGCGGAGTTGGGGAAAAACTGTTTTTT	CASSPGGVGEKLFF